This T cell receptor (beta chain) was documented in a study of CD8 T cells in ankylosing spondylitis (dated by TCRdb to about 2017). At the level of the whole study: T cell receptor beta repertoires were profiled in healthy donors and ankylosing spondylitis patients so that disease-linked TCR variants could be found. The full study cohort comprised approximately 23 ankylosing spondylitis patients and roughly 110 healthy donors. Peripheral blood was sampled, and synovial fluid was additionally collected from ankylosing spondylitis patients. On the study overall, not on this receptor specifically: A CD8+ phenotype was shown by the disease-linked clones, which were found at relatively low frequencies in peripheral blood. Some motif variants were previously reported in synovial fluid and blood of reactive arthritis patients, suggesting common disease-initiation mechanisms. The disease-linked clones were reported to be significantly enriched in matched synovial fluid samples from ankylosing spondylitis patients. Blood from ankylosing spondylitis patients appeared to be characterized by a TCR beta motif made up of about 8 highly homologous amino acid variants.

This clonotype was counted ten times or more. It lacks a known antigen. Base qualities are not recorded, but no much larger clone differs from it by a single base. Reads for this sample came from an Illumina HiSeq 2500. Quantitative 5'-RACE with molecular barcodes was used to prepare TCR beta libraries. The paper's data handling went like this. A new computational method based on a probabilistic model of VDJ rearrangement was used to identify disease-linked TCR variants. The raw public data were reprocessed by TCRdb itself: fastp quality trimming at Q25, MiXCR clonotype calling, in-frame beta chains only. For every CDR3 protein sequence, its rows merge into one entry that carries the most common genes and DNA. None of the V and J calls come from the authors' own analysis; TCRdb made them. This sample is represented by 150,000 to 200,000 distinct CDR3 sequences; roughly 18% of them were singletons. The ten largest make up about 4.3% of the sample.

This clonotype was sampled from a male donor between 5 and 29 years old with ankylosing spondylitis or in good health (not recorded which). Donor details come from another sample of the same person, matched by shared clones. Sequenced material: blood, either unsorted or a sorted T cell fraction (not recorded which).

In nucleotides, the sequence is TGTGCCAGCAGCTTAGTTCTCTACGAGCAGTACTTC. This translates into CASSLVLYEQYF. The chain uses TRBV7-8 and TRBJ2-7; the D gene assignment is ambiguous. The germline V gene provides CDR1 SGHVS and CDR2 FQNEAQ. Relative to germline, V is 1 base shorter and J is 3 bases shorter, with 4 bases between their ends. There are 12 amino acids in the CDR3, from cysteine to phenylalanine inclusive. Only the CDR3 part of the read is kept: 36 bases, read in frame from the first base. Extended through the reference TRBV7-8 and TRBJ2-7 proteins, this CDR3 yields the full variable domain: GAGVSQSPRYKVAKRGQDVALRCDPISGHVSLFWYQQALGQGPEFLTYFQNEAQLDKSGLPSDRFFAERPEGSVSTLKIQRTQQEDSAVYLCASSLVLYEQYFGPGTRLTVT.